Below are 12 T cell receptor beta chains sequenced from a single sample in a study of T cells in women clearing cervical HPV infection. The table came from immunoSEQ multiplex PCR; TCRdb's copy has only in-frame clones and leaves some out. The data include some 21,000 clones; the top ten clones carry roughly 2.6%. Sequencing was performed on blood buffy coat. These receptors all stem from a woman between 18 and 70 years old with a cervical HPV16 infection that either progressed to CIN3+ or cleared (not recorded which).

The CDR3 is CASSTSGTSRETQYF. Incomplete CDR3 DNA: TGTGCCAGTAGTACGTCCGGGACTTCCCGAGAGACC. The chain joins TRBV19 to TRBJ2-5; D may be TRBD2 (6 bases). The CDR3 is cut off 3 residues early in the read; its end comes from the germline J gene. CDR3 size: 15 residues. Germline V lookup: CDR1 LNHDA, CDR2 SQIVND (reference sequence). V was pared by 4 bases and J by 4 bases, with 16 bases between.

Turning to this clone: The CDR3 extends 3 residues past the end of the read, so its final part is completed from the germline J gene. V is TRBV24-1 and J is TRBJ1-3; D perhaps matches TRBD1 (5 bases). V was cut by 7 bases and J by 2 bases, with 8 bases left in between. Germline V CDR1 and CDR2: KGHDR, SFDVKD. This CDR3 is built from 13 residues. The CDR3 bases that were read are TGTGCCACCAGCCAGGGCCCTGGAAACACC. This sequence encodes CATSQGPGNT. The CDR3 as a whole reads CATSQGPGNTIYF.

Worth noting for this clone: Read data end 3 residues before the CDR3 end; the end is taken from the germline J gene. The chain carries TRBV6-2 or TRBV6-3 and TRBJ2-7; tentatively, D is TRBD1 (5 bases). The CDR3 sequence is 13 residues long. The germline gives CDR1 MNHEY, CDR2 SVGEGT. V was cut by 7 bases and J by 3 bases, with 13 bases left in between. CDR3 protein: CASTGNPLYEQYF. The CDR3 bases that were read are TGTGCCAGCACAGGGAATCCCCTCTACGAG.

Worth noting for this clone: The read falls 3 residues short of the CDR3 end, and the missing part is taken from the germline J gene. The chain couples TRBV7-8 to TRBJ1-5; TRBD1 matches at 7 bases. Per the germline V gene, CDR1 is SGHVS and CDR2 is FQNEAQ. Trimming at V came to 2 bases and at J to 2 bases, leaving 3 bases not matched to a gene. The CDR3 contains 15 residues. The chain's CDR3 is CASSLQGDGNQPQHF. The part of the CDR3 DNA that was read is TGTGCCAGCAGCTTACAGGGGGATGGCAATCAGCCC.

Incomplete CDR3 DNA: TGCAGTGTCACTAATGACAATGAG. It translates to CSVTNDNE. The CDR3 in its entirety is CSVTNDNEQFF. The chain links TRBV20-1 to TRBJ2-1; no clear D gene. The read stops 3 residues short of the end of the CDR3; the missing end is completed from the germline J gene. V was clipped by 7 bases and J by 5 bases, with 9 bases between them. The germline gives CDR1 DFQATT, CDR2 SNEGSKA (reference sequence). This CDR3 has 11 amino acids.

In the case of this clone: The missing CDR3 end, 3 residues past where the read stops, is filled in from the germline J gene. This rearrangement joins TRBV15 to TRBJ2-4; 11 bases fit TRBD2. The CDR3 has 19 residues. Germline V gives CDR1 LNHNV, CDR2 YYDKDF (reference sequence). Trimming cost V 0 bases and J 2 bases; bases outside gene matches: 9. The sequenced CDR3 bases are TGTGCCACCAGCAGAGATCATTCACTAGCGGGAGCTACCAAAAACATT. Translation gives CATSRDHSLAGATKNI. The entire CDR3 protein reads CATSRDHSLAGATKNIQYF.

Details on this clone: The CDR3 goes on 3 residues after the read ends, and that part is filled in from the germline J gene. V and J are TRBV2 and TRBJ2-1, with D hard to call. The CDR3 extends over 10 amino acids. In germline, CDR1 is SNHLY, CDR2 FYNNEI. V lost 8 bases and J 6 bases, leaving 5 bases between the germline ends. The part of the CDR3 DNA that was read is TGTGCCAGCTTCATCAATGAG. Protein product: CASFINE. The whole CDR3 protein reads CASFINEQFF.

As regards this clone: Read data end 3 residues before the CDR3 end; the end is taken from the germline J gene. The J gene is TRBJ1-6, the V gene TRBV5-1; D ambiguous. V dropped 4 bases and J dropped 1 base, with 9 bases sitting between them. This CDR3 is 15 amino acids long. Per the germline V gene, CDR1 is SGHRS and CDR2 is YFSETQ. The CDR3 region is CASSGSVSYNSPLHF. The covered CDR3 bases are TGCGCCAGCAGCGGCAGCGTATCCTATAATTCACCC.

A word on this clone: The missing CDR3 end, 3 residues past where the read stops, is filled in from the germline J gene. The chain joins TRBV20-1 to TRBJ1-3; D is uncertain. The V gene's germline CDR1 is DFQATT and CDR2 SNEGSKA (reference sequence). V shed 0 bases and J shed 0 bases, with 9 bases lying between them. This CDR3 region has 15 residues. Partial CDR3 DNA: TGCAGTGCTAGAGATTATGGCCGCTCTGGAAACACC. It codes for CSARDYGRSGNT. The full CDR3 is CSARDYGRSGNTIYF.

Worth noting for this clone: The read terminates 3 residues ahead of where the CDR3 ends, so the germline J gene completes it. V is TRBV10-3 and J is TRBJ2-1, with 11 bases matching TRBD1. CDR3 length: 15 amino acids. Germline V gene lookup returns CDR1 ENHRY and CDR2 SYGVKD. The junction had 6 bases not matched to a gene; V was cut back by 4 bases and J by 7 bases. The CDR3 loop reads CAISGPDRGLNEQFF. The sequenced part of the CDR3 DNA is TGTGCCATCAGTGGGCCGGACAGGGGGCTAAATGAG.

On this clone: The CDR3 goes on 3 residues after the read ends, and that part is filled in from the germline J gene. This chain uses TRBV20-1 with TRBJ2-7, with 7 positions matching TRBD1. This CDR3 has 14 residues. Germline lookup yields CDR1 DFQATT and CDR2 SNEGSKA (reference sequence). V lost 7 bases and J lost 0; bases outside the gene matches: 9. The CDR3 loop reads CSVHRGLSSYEQYF. CDR3 bases read: TGCAGTGTTCACAGGGGCCTGAGCTCCTACGAG.

Notes on this clone: The missing CDR3 end, 3 residues past where the read stops, is filled in from the germline J gene. The V call is TRBV5-6, the J call TRBJ1-6, with 9 bases lining up with TRBD1. CDR3 size: 15 residues. V lost 6 bases to trimming and J lost 9 bases; unmatched junction nucleotides: 10. Germline V CDR1 and CDR2: SGHDT, YYEEEE. The sequenced CDR3 bases are TGTGCCAGCACCTGGGAGGGACAGGGAGGTTCACCC. It is translated as CASTWEGQGGSP. The complete CDR3 protein is CASTWEGQGGSPLHF.